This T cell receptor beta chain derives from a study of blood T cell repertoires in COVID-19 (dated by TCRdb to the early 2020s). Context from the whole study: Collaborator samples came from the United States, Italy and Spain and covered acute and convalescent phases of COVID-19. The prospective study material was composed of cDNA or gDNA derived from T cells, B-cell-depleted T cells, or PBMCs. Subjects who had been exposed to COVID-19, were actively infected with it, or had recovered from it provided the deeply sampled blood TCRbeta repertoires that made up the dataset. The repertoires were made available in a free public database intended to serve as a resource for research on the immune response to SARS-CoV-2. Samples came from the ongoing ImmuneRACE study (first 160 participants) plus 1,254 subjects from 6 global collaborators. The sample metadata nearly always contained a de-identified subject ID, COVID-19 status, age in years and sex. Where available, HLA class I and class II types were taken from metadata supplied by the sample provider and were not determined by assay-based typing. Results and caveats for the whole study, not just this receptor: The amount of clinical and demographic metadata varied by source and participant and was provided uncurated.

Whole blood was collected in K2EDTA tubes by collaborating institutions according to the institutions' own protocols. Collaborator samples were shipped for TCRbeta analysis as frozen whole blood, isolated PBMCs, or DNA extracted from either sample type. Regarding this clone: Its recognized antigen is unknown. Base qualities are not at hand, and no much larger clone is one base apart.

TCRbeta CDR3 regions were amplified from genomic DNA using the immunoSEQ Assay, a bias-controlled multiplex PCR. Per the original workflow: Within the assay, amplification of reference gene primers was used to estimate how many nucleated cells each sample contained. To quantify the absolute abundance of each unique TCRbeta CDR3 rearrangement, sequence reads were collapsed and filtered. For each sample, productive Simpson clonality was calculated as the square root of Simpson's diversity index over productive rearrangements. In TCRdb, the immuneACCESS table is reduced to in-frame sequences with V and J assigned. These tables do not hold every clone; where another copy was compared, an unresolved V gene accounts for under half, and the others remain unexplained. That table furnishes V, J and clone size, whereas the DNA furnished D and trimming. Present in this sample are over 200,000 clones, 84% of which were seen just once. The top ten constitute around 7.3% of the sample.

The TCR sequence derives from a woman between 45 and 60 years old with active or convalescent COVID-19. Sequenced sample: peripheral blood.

This receptor has the CDR3 CASSLGGGGAPLHF. At the DNA level, the sequence is TGCGCCAGCAGCCTCGGGGGAGGCGGAGCCCCCCTCCACTTT. The sequence is built from TRBV5-1 and TRBJ1-6; the D gene is possibly TRBD1, with 5 bases matching. The germline V gene provides CDR1 SGHRS and CDR2 YFSETQ. V is cut by 4 bases and J by 13 bases, and the space between the germline ends is 18 bases. The cysteine opens and the phenylalanine closes a CDR3 of 14 amino acids. Just CDR3 DNA is preserved here, 42 bases in frame from base 1.